Listed here are 16 T cell receptor beta chains from one sample, sequenced in a study of OX40 agonist ivuxolimab in advanced cancers. The library was built by means of the immunoSEQ multiplex PCR assay. What TCRdb holds here is the immuneACCESS table cut down to in-frame rearrangements. Part of the clones is not present; checked against another copy, under half of the missing clones reflect an unresolved V gene, and the others are unexplained. The sample includes 85,000 to 100,000 clones, with approximately 89% observed a single time. 0.22% of the sample is in the top ten clones. The input for sequencing was CD4+ or CD8+ T cells sorted from blood, taken in a trial of the OX40 agonist ivuxolimab. The receptors were gathered from an adult with an advanced solid tumor such as melanoma, head and neck, liver or kidney cancer.

The rearrangement uses TRBV7-3 and TRBJ1-1, with unresolved D. The CDR3 length is 15 residues. V was cut by 0 bases and J by 1 base, with 9 bases left in between. CDR1 is SGHTA, CDR2 FQGTGA, per germline. The CDR3, as DNA: TGTGCCAGCAGCTTAACTCCCGCAGCGAACACTGAAGCTTTCTTT. It translates to CASSLTPAANTEAFF.

The count of this clone is one. V usage is TRBV29-1 and J usage is TRBJ2-1, with 13 nucleotides matching TRBD2. The CDR3 covers 15 residues. CDR1 SQVTM and CDR2 ANQGSEA come from the germline V gene. Trimming cost V 6 bases and J 2 bases; bases outside gene matches: 4. The CDR3 DNA sequence: TGCAGCGTCGGCGGGACTAGCGGGACCTACAATGAGCAGTTCTTC. This encodes CSVGGTSGTYNEQFF.

The chain combines TRBV9 with TRBJ2-7, with a tentative D call TRBD1 (6 bases). This CDR3 region has 14 residues. V shed 4 bases and J shed 4 bases, with 15 bases lying between them. Germline CDR1 and CDR2: SGDLS and YYNGEE. CDR3 sequence reads: CASSRVGGSYEQYF. The CDR3 bases are TGTGCCAGCAGCAGAGTAGGGGGTTCTTACGAGCAGTACTTC.

V and J are TRBV4-2 and TRBJ2-3, with D tentatively TRBD2 (7 bases). The CDR3 runs to 14 residues. V was shortened by 5 bases and J by 3 bases, with 12 bases between the two germline ends. CDR1 is LGHNA, CDR2 YNFKEQ, per germline. The DNA of the CDR3 is TGTGCCAGCAGCGCGGGGGCCCAAACAGATACGCAGTATTTT. Translating it yields CASSAGAQTDTQYF.

The V gene is TRBV19, the J gene TRBJ1-2, with 8 nucleotides matching TRBD1. This CDR3 region has 14 residues. V trimming: 4 bases; J trimming: 7 bases; junction bases outside the gene matches: 8. Germline V CDR1 and CDR2: LNHDA, SQIVND (reference sequence). The CDR3 protein is CASSNPGDRSGYTF. For the CDR3, the DNA is TGTGCCAGTAGTAACCCAGGGGACAGGAGTGGCTACACCTTC.

The chain joins TRBV9 to TRBJ2-3; the match to TRBD2 covers 7 bases. The junction had 7 bases not matched to a gene; V was cut back by 2 bases and J by 4 bases. The germline V gene has CDR1 SGDLS and CDR2 YYNGEE. This CDR3 is built from 15 residues. This CDR3 is CASSVSAGASDTQYF. The CDR3 nucleotides are TGTGCCAGCAGCGTCTCGGCGGGAGCCTCAGATACGCAGTATTTT.

The rearrangement links TRBV7-9 to TRBJ2-5; D is uncertain. Germline CDR1 reads SEHNR; CDR2 reads FQNEAQ (reference sequence). There are 10 residues in the CDR3. The V end was cut by 5 bases, the J end by 5 bases, with 3 bases between. This CDR3 reads CASSPETQYF. CDR3 sequence (DNA): TGTGCCAGCAGCCCCGAGACCCAGTACTTC.

V usage is TRBV5-8 and J usage is TRBJ1-2; D is undetermined. The CDR3 is made up of 14 amino acids. Trimming removed 0 bases from V and 6 bases from J, with 12 bases in between. Germline V gene data show CDR1 as SGHTS and CDR2 as YDEGEE. The CDR3 DNA reads as TGTGCCAGCAGCTTGGTAGCCGGGAGCAATGGCTACACCTTC. It specifies CASSLVAGSNGYTF.

This rearrangement joins TRBV4-3 to TRBJ2-7; either TRBD1 or TRBD2 may fit D (5 bases each). V shed 0 bases and J shed 4 bases, with 10 bases lying between them. The CDR3 length is 14 residues. Germline CDR1 and CDR2: LGHNA and YSLEER. CDR3 residues: CASSQDRGTYEQYF. The CDR3 DNA follows: TGCGCCAGCAGCCAAGATCGGGGCACGTACGAGCAGTACTTC.

This clone has just one count. The CDR3 sequence: CAWSVKGSSYEQYF. The CDR3 coding sequence is TGTGCCTGGAGTGTCAAAGGGAGCTCCTACGAGCAGTACTTC. The chain is built from TRBV30 and TRBJ2-7; tentative D call: TRBD2 (5 bases). The CDR3 length is 14 residues. V lost 0 bases to trimming and J lost 0 bases, with 9 bases between them. CDR1 is GTSNPN, CDR2 SVGIG, per germline (reference sequence).

J is TRBJ1-2 and V is TRBV7-2; D remains ambiguous. Germline V gives CDR1 SGHTA, CDR2 FQGNSA. This CDR3 spans 15 amino acids. Deletions cut 1 base from V and 7 bases from J, with 16 bases between. In DNA, the CDR3 is TGTGCCAGCAGCTTAGAGGTCCAGGACGTGGGTGGCTACACCTTC. Translation: CASSLEVQDVGGYTF.

The J gene is TRBJ1-2, the V gene TRBV6-5; no definite D call. Germline-derived CDR1 and CDR2 are MNHEY and SVGAGI. Trimming took off 7 bases at V and 3 bases at J, with 15 bases between the two ends. The CDR3 is made up of 14 amino acids. The CDR3 here is CASKRGVSDYGYTF. Here the CDR3 DNA reads TGTGCCAGCAAGCGCGGGGTAAGCGACTATGGCTACACCTTC.

The chain recombines TRBV6-4 with TRBJ2-1; 8 bases map to TRBD1. This CDR3 is 16 amino acids long. Trimming took 6 bases from V and 0 from J; bases not matched to a gene: 7. Germline CDR1 is MRHNA and CDR2 is SNTAGT. CDR3: CASRRQGSGSYNEQFF. CDR3 DNA: TGTGCCAGCAGAAGACAGGGGTCTGGCTCCTACAATGAGCAGTTCTTC.

V gene TRBV27 combines with J gene TRBJ2-2, with D hard to call. CDR3 length: 12 residues. Germline lookup yields CDR1 MNHEY and CDR2 SMNVEV (reference sequence). The CDR3 sequence: CPRSRLRGELFF. The CDR3 DNA reads TGTCCACGATCTCGCTTACGCGGGGAGCTGTTTTTT.

V usage is TRBV19 and J usage is TRBJ2-6; TRBD1 agrees at 7 bases. The V gene end was trimmed by 4 bases and the J gene end by 0 bases; junction bases not matched to a gene: 9. From germline, CDR1 is LNHDA and CDR2 SQIVND (reference sequence). The CDR3 runs to 18 residues. This chain's CDR3 is CASSTTGTASSGANVLTF. Here the CDR3 DNA reads TGTGCCAGTAGTACTACCGGGACAGCGAGCTCTGGGGCCAACGTCCTGACTTTC. The full variable domain, rest sourced from reference TRBV19 and TRBJ2-6, is DGGITQSPKYLFRKEGQNVTLSCEQNLNHDAMYWYRQDPGQGLRLIYYSQIVNDFQKGDIAEGYSVSREKKESFPLTVTSAQKNPTAFYLCASSTTGTASSGANVLTFGAGSRLTVL.

The chain couples TRBV27 to TRBJ1-1; D is unresolved. Germline CDR1 MNHEY, CDR2 SMNVEV (reference sequence). Trimming left V 5 bases short and J 1 base short, with 8 bases between. The CDR3 consists of 13 residues. The CDR3 bases are TGTGCCAGCAGTCGGTCGACGAACACTGAAGCTTTCTTT. Residues: CASSRSTNTEAFF.